These 30 T cell receptor beta chains originate from one sample sequenced in a study of T cell repertoires in aging, cancer and after chemotherapy. TCR beta rearrangements were amplified from peripheral blood genomic DNA. Rearranged V-D-J TRB sequences were amplified with a mixed TRB-A/B primer pool. TCRdb re-called the multiplex PCR reads with MiXCR, one entry per CDR3 protein. The repertoire consists of about 5,000 distinct CDR3 sequences, with roughly 45% occurring once and the leading ten covering approximately 7.5%. The sequenced sample consisted of blood. All receptors derive from a human donor with a blood cancer.

V and J are TRBV29-1 and TRBJ1-1, with 10 bases that match TRBD1. With V trimmed by 5 bases and J by 4 bases, 1 base remained unmatched. Germline loops: CDR1 SQVTM, CDR2 ANQGSEA. The CDR3 covers 12 residues. The CDR3 DNA follows: TGCAGCGTTTGGACAGGGGGCACTGAAGCTTTCTTT. Translation: CSVWTGGTEAFF.

This clonotype was detected only a few times. The J gene is TRBJ1-4, the V gene TRBV6-1, with D uncertain. CDR1 and CDR2 (germline): MNHNS, SASEGT. CDR3 length: 14 amino acids. Trimming pared 7 bases from V and 0 bases from J, leaving 9 bases between. The CDR3 nucleotides are TGTGCCAGCAATTTCGTTGCAACTAATGAAAAACTGTTTTTT. This translates into CASNFVATNEKLFF.

Judged by abundance, this clonotype is medium-sized. The chain is built from TRBV15 and TRBJ2-1; D uncertain. The CDR3 is 12 amino acids. V was shortened by 4 bases and J by 4 bases, with 5 bases between the two germline ends. Germline loops: CDR1 LNHNV, CDR2 YYDKDF (reference sequence). CDR3 in amino acids: CATSNGYNEQFF. The CDR3 DNA is TGTGCCACCAGCAACGGGTACAATGAGCAGTTCTTC. The full variable domain, its missing parts supplied by reference TRBV15 and TRBJ2-1, is DAMVIQNPRYQVTQFGKPVTLSCSQTLNHNVMYWYQQKSSQAPKLLFHYYDKDFNNEADTPDNFQSRRPNTSFCFLDIRSPGLGDTAMYLCATSNGYNEQFFGPGTRLTVL.

The chain uses TRBV12-3 or TRBV12-4 and TRBJ2-3; 9 bases agree with TRBD2. The V and J ends lost 6 bases and 1 base, in that order; junction bases with no gene match: 8. CDR3 length equals 16 residues. CDR3 nucleotides: TGTGCCAGCAGCCCCGGAATAGCGGGGGGCACAGATACGCAGTATTTT. Translating gives CASSPGIAGGTDTQYF.

The gene calls are TRBV30 and TRBJ1-6; the match to TRBD1 covers 7 bases. In germline, CDR1 is GTSNPN, CDR2 SVGIG (reference sequence). Losses at the gene ends were 0 bases for V and 7 bases for J; bases not matched to a gene: 6. The length of the CDR3 is 15 residues. CDR3 sequence reads: CAWSVQGTSNSPLHF. DNA for the CDR3: TGTGCCTGGAGTGTACAGGGGACCTCGAATTCACCCCTCCACTTT.

The J gene is TRBJ2-7, the V gene TRBV7-2, with 14 positions matching TRBD2. There are 15 residues in the CDR3. Germline V gene sequence: CDR1 SGHTA, CDR2 FQGNSA. V lost 3 bases and J lost 4; bases outside the gene matches: 2. The DNA for the CDR3 is TGTGCCAGCAGCTTGACTAGCGGGGGGGTATACGAGCAGTACTTC. This codes for CASSLTSGGVYEQYF.

The chain links TRBV6-1 to TRBJ2-5, with TRBD2 identical over 8 bases. Trimming took 4 bases from V and 7 from J; bases not matched to a gene: 8. CDR3 length: 14 amino acids. In germline, CDR1 is MNHNS, CDR2 SASEGT. In DNA, the CDR3 is TGTGCCAGCAGTGGCTTTAGCGGGAAAGGGACCCAGTACTTC. Encoded protein: CASSGFSGKGTQYF.

The chain joins TRBV5-4 to TRBJ1-5; tentative D call: TRBD1 (6 bases). This CDR3 region has 16 residues. Germline loops: CDR1 SGHNT, CDR2 YYREEE (reference sequence). With 5 bases removed from V and 4 bases from J, the gap between germline ends came to 19 bases. The CDR3, as DNA: TGTGCCAGCAGTACGCAGGGGATACTAGAAAATCAGCCCCAGCATTTT. Translated, it gives CASSTQGILENQPQHF.

Only a few counts were recorded for this clonotype. The chain employs TRBV5-4 and TRBJ2-5; TRBD2 is a possible D gene (5 bases). Germline V lookup: CDR1 SGHNT, CDR2 YYREEE (reference sequence). The germline V and J ends were trimmed by 0 bases and 4 bases, with 13 bases remaining between them. This CDR3 region has 15 residues. The CDR3 sequence is CASSLAPLGGETQYF. The CDR3 DNA follows: TGTGCCAGCAGCTTGGCGCCACTAGGAGGAGAGACCCAGTACTTC. Full variable domain (rest looked up from reference TRBV5-4 and TRBJ2-5): ETGVTQSPTHLIKTRGQQVTLRCSSQSGHNTVSWYQQALGQGPQFIFQYYREEENGRGNFPPRFSGLQFPNYSSELNVNALELDDSALYLCASSLAPLGGETQYFGPGTRLLVL.

This clonotype is medium-sized by share. The V call is TRBV30, the J call TRBJ2-2; D is undetermined. CDR3 size: 13 residues. Trimming left V 3 bases short and J 6 bases short, with 11 bases between. Germline V gene data show CDR1 as GTSNPN and CDR2 as SVGIG (reference sequence). The CDR3 is CAWSQARAGELFF. The CDR3 bases are TGTGCCTGGAGCCAAGCTCGAGCCGGGGAGCTGTTTTTT.

This sequence joins TRBV18 and TRBJ2-7; TRBD1 agrees at 9 bases. The CDR3 has 14 amino acids. The junction had 3 bases not matched to a gene; V was cut back by 5 bases and J by 1 base. Per the germline V gene, CDR1 is KGHSH and CDR2 is LQKENI. CDR3: CASSSGTGSYEQYF. Here the CDR3 DNA reads TGTGCCAGCTCATCCGGGACAGGGTCCTACGAGCAGTACTTC.

By frequency in the sample, this clonotype is large. This sequence joins TRBV29-1 and TRBJ2-1; 7 nucleotides match TRBD2. The ends lost 4 bases at V and 9 bases at J; junction bases unmatched: 6. The germline V gene encodes CDR1 SQVTM and CDR2 ANQGSEA. The CDR3 has 12 residues. For the CDR3, the DNA is TGCAGCGTTGGAGTAGCGGGTACTGAGCAGTTCTTC. This encodes CSVGVAGTEQFF.

This clonotype was counted only a few times. The chain carries TRBV15 and TRBJ2-7, with D unclear. From germline, CDR1 is LNHNV and CDR2 YYDKDF (reference sequence). This CDR3 region has 14 residues. Trimming shortened V by 0 bases and J by 3 bases, and 9 bases separated the two germline ends. CDR3 in DNA: TGTGCCACCAGCAGAGATGAAGGCAACTACGAGCAGTACTTC. This gives the protein CATSRDEGNYEQYF.

This clonotype was counted only a few times. The chain joins TRBV6-1 to TRBJ1-1; the D is unclear. The CDR3 length is 11 residues. CDR1 and CDR2 from the germline V gene are MNHNS and SASEGT. Trimming left V 5 bases short and J 7 bases short, with 8 bases between. The CDR3 is CASSKNGEAFF. DNA of the CDR3: TGTGCCAGCAGTAAGAACGGTGAAGCTTTCTTT.

The rearrangement joins TRBV12-3 or TRBV12-4 to TRBJ1-1; D possibly corresponds to TRBD1 (6 bases). This CDR3 has 15 amino acids. With 4 bases removed from V and 5 bases from J, the gap between germline ends came to 17 bases. DNA of the CDR3: TGTGCCAGCAGTTCGGCAGGGGAATATTGGACTGAAGCTTTCTTT. It translates to CASSSAGEYWTEAFF.

The V and J genes are TRBV19 and TRBJ2-1, with 9 bases identical to TRBD2. In germline, CDR1 is LNHDA, CDR2 SQIVND (reference sequence). V was pared by 4 bases and J by 8 bases, with 6 bases of the junction left unmatched. The CDR3 runs to 14 residues. The CDR3, as DNA: TGTGCCAGTAGTAGCGGGGGGGGCGCGGATGAGCAGTTCTTC. Protein sequence: CASSSGGGADEQFF.

This chain uses TRBV11-1 with TRBJ2-1, with D tentatively TRBD1 (6 bases). CDR3 length: 13 residues. Between the trimmed V and J ends, which lost 5 bases and 10 bases, there was a span of 15 bases. The germline CDR1 and CDR2 sequences are SGHAT and FQDESV (reference sequence). The CDR3 loop reads CASSHDQQGEQFF. CDR3 sequence (DNA): TGTGCCAGCAGCCACGATCAACAGGGAGAGCAGTTCTTC. The whole variable domain, remainder taken from reference TRBV11-1 and TRBJ2-1, is EAEVAQSPRYKITEKSQAVAFWCDPISGHATLYWYRQILGQGPELLVQFQDESVVDDSQLPKDRFSAERLKGVDSTLKIQPAELGDSAMYLCASSHDQQGEQFFGPGTRLTVL.

This clonotype is labeled as large (0.1 to 1%). The chain combines TRBV6-4 with TRBJ2-3, with 7 bases matching TRBD2. CDR1 and CDR2 (germline): MRHNA, SNTAGT. J gave up 2 bases and V 2 bases, and 1 base lay outside the gene matches. This CDR3 comprises 14 residues. The CDR3 loop is CASSDGGDTDTQYF. In nucleotides, the CDR3 is TGTGCCAGCAGTGACGGGGGGGACACAGATACGCAGTATTTT.

In this sample, this clonotype turned up a few times. CDR3 nucleotides: TGTGCCAGCAGTAACCGGGACAGAAACAGGGATGAGCAGTTCTTC. It specifies CASSNRDRNRDEQFF. The genes are TRBV6-5 and TRBJ2-1, with TRBD1 identical over 7 bases. The V segment lost 5 bases and the J segment 8 bases; nucleotides outside the gene matches: 12. Per germline, CDR1 MNHEY and CDR2 SVGAGI. CDR3 length equals 15 residues.

The chain is built from TRBV6-5 and TRBJ2-7; either TRBD1 or TRBD2 may supply D (6 bases each). With 5 bases removed from V and 3 bases from J, the gap between germline ends came to 14 bases. The CDR3 runs to 14 residues. Germline V gives CDR1 MNHEY, CDR2 SVGAGI. As DNA, the CDR3 is TGTGCCAGCAGTGAAGGAGGGACAAACTACGAGCAGTACTTC. Its protein is CASSEGGTNYEQYF.

The chain has TRBV7-3 and TRBJ2-2, with D maybe TRBD2 (5 bases). The CDR3 length is 14 residues. CDR1 is SGHTA and CDR2 is FQGTGA in the germline V gene. The V and J ends lost 4 bases and 0 bases respectively, with 6 bases between them. The DNA for the CDR3 is TGTGCCAGCAGCTCGGGATCGAACACCGGGGAGCTGTTTTTT. It yields the protein CASSSGSNTGELFF.

The chain is built from TRBV6-6 and TRBJ2-1; D perhaps matches TRBD2 (7 bases). Trimming stripped 2 bases from V and 7 bases from J, with 12 bases between. Per the germline V gene, CDR1 is MNHNY and CDR2 is SVGAGI (reference sequence). The CDR3 covers 14 residues. The CDR3 nucleotides read TGTGCCAGCAGTTACCCCGGGGGGCAAAATGAGCAGTTCTTC. Its protein product is CASSYPGGQNEQFF.

This clonotype occurred a few times. This chain connects TRBV7-9 to TRBJ2-7; 7 positions agree with TRBD1. The CDR3 loop spans 14 amino acids. The V and J ends lost 4 bases and 8 bases, in that order; junction bases with no gene match: 11. CDR1 and CDR2 (germline): SEHNR, FQNEAQ (reference sequence). The chain's CDR3 is CASSSESRGLQQYF. In DNA, the CDR3 is TGTGCCAGCAGCTCAGAGTCCAGGGGGTTGCAGCAGTACTTC.

This clonotype turned up a few times. This rearrangement joins TRBV6-4 to TRBJ2-3; D could derive from TRBD1 or TRBD2 (5 bases each). The CDR3 is 14 amino acids. The V end lost 5 bases, the J end lost 4 bases, and 13 bases lay between the germline ends. CDR1 and CDR2 from the germline V gene are MRHNA and SNTAGT. CDR3 region: CASSMEVGADTQYF. Written as DNA, the CDR3 is TGTGCCAGCAGTATGGAGGTAGGGGCAGATACGCAGTATTTT.

The table lists this clonotype with a few counts. V usage is TRBV6-5 and J usage is TRBJ2-1, with TRBD2 identical over 11 bases. Germline lookup yields CDR1 MNHEY and CDR2 SVGAGI. CDR3 length: 17 amino acids. V dropped 5 bases and J dropped 4; count of bases not matched to a gene: 10. The CDR3 DNA reads as TGTGCCAGCAGTCCTACCCCTAGCGGGAGGTGGTACAATGAGCAGTTCTTC. Translating gives CASSPTPSGRWYNEQFF.

The V call is TRBV10-3, the J call TRBJ1-2; perhaps TRBD1 as D (5 bases). Germline CDR1 reads ENHRY; CDR2 reads SYGVKD. V was trimmed by 5 bases and J by 4 bases, leaving 8 bases between them. The CDR3 is 12 residues long. This CDR3 reads CAISRQSYGYTF. The DNA for the CDR3 is TGTGCCATCAGTCGACAGTCCTATGGCTACACCTTC.

This clonotype was recorded a few times. This rearrangement joins TRBV30 to TRBJ2-5; TRBD2 aligns across 11 bases. Trimming took 3 bases from V and 1 from J; bases not matched to a gene: 4. This CDR3 region has 15 residues. CDR1 is GTSNPN, CDR2 SVGIG, per germline (reference sequence). CDR3 amino acids: CAWSPGLAGQETQYF. CDR3 coding DNA: TGTGCCTGGAGCCCTGGACTAGCGGGCCAAGAGACCCAGTACTTC.

V is TRBV5-1 and J is TRBJ1-2; 7 bases agree with TRBD1. Per the germline V gene, CDR1 is SGHRS and CDR2 is YFSETQ. V lost 4 bases, J lost 0 bases, and 3 bases stayed unmatched. The CDR3 has 14 amino acids. CDR3 in amino acids: CASSLGGTNYGYTF. DNA for the CDR3: TGCGCCAGCAGCCTAGGGGGCACTAACTATGGCTACACCTTC.

This clonotype is labeled medium-sized. The J gene is TRBJ2-3, the V gene TRBV29-1; D gene ambiguous. Trimming removed 4 bases at V and 4 bases at J, with 9 bases between. CDR1 is SQVTM and CDR2 is ANQGSEA in the germline V gene. This CDR3 has 12 amino acids. The CDR3 region is CSVGQVSDTQYF. The CDR3 DNA follows: TGCAGCGTTGGGCAGGTTTCAGATACGCAGTATTTT.

This clonotype was found once. The chain uses TRBV5-1 and TRBJ2-5, with D maybe TRBD2 (6 bases). Germline-derived CDR1 and CDR2 are SGHRS and YFSETQ. Trimming stripped 0 bases from V and 5 bases from J, with 8 bases between. This CDR3 has 13 amino acids. The CDR3 here is CASSLEGGETQYF. The CDR3 DNA reads TGCGCCAGCAGCTTGGAGGGAGGCGAGACCCAGTACTTC.